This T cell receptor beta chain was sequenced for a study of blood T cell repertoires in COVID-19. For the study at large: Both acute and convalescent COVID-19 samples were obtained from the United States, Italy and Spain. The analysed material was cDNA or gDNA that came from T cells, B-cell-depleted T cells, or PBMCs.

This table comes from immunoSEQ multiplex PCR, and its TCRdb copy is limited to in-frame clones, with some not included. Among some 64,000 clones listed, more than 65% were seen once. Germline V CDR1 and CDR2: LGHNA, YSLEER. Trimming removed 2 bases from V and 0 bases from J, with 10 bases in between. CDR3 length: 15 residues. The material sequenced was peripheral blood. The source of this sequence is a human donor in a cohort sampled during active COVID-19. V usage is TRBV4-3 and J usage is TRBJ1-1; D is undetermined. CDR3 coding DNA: TGCGCCAGCAGCCAAACGATAGCCCTGAACACTGAAGCTTTCTTT. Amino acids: CASSQTIALNTEAFF.